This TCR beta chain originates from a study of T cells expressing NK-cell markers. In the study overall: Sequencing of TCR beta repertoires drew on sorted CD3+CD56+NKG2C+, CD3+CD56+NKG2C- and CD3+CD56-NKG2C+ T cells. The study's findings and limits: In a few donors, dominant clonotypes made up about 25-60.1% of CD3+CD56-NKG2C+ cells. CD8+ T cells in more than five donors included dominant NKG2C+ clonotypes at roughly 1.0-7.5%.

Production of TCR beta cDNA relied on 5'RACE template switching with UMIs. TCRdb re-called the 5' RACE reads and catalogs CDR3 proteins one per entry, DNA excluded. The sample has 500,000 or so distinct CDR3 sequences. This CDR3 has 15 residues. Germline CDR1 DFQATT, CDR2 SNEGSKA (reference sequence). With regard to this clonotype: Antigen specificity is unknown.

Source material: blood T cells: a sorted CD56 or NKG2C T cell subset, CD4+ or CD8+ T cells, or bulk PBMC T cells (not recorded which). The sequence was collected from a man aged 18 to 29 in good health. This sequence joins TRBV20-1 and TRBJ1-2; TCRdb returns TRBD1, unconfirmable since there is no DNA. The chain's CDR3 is CSASFGGQRIDGYTF.